The present T cell receptor (beta chain) was sequenced within a study of shared clonotypes between healthy human individuals. Germline V gene sequence: CDR1 SGHAT, CDR2 FQNNGV. The CDR3 sequence is 17 residues long. V was clipped by 2 bases and J by 1 base, with 17 bases between them. Sequencing was performed with immunoSEQ multiplex PCR; in TCRdb, only in-frame clones are kept and a portion is missing. The sample records about 680,000 clones, around two thirds being singletons. The sequence was obtained from a woman under 40 in good health. This chain joins TRBV11-2 and TRBJ2-5, with a weak D call TRBD2 (5 bases). The sample comprised memory CD4+ T cells sorted from blood. As for subset: CD45RA-negative fraction. The DNA for the CDR3 is TGTGCCAGCAGCTTATTTTCGCTAGCCCGAAGCCAAGAGACCCAGTACTTC. It codes for CASSLFSLARSQETQYF.